This TCR beta chain is from a study of blood T cell repertoires in COVID-19. The CDR3 consists of 15 residues. V gave up 1 base and J gave up 10 bases; unmatched junction bases: 6. Germline-derived CDR1 and CDR2 are LGHDT and YNNKEL (reference sequence). Assay used: immunoSEQ multiplex PCR; TCRdb lists only in-frame clones, some missing. The table lists more than 150,000 clones, approximately 86% of them singletons. Sequencing was done on a sample of peripheral blood. The origin of this receptor is a man between 70 and 80 years old with active or convalescent COVID-19. The chain uses TRBV3-1 (or the pseudogene TRBV3-2) and TRBJ2-3, with 12 bases lining up with TRBD2. CDR3 DNA sequence: TGTGCCAGCAGCCAAGCGCTAGCGGGGGGGCTCCCGCAGTATTTT. Residues: CASSQALAGGLPQYF.